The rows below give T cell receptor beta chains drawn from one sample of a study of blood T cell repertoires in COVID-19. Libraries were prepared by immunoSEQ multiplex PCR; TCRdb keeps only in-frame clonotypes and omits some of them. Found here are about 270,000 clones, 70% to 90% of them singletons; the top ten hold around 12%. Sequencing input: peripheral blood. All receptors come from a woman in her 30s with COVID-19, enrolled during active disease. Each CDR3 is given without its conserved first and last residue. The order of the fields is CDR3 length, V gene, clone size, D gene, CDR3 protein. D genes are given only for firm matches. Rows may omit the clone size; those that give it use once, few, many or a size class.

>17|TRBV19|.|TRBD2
AKSRSGLAGVPNTGELF
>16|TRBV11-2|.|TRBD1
ASSIIPGQGLGTGELF
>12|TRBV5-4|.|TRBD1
ASTPTGIEETQY
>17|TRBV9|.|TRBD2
AHGEASGGASSPIYEQY
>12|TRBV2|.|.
ASSPLDFYQPQH
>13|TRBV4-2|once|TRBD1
ASSQGTASYNEQF
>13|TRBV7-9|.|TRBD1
ASSPQGTGYEKLF
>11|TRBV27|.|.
ASSFGLTYEQY
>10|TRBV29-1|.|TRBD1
SVQGWYTEAF
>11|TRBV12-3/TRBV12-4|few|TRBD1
ASSIRTGGEAF
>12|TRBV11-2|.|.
ASSRTTTNYGYT
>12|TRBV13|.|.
ASSGEGVSWGYT
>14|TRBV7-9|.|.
ASSFKVTGSREKLF
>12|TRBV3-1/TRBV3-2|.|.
ASSRGTASYEQY
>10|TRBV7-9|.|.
ASSFTGLEAF
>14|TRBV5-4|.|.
ASSIRGEPLKETQY
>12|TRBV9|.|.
ASSPQPQSASRF
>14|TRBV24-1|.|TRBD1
ATSDDIPGQQETQY
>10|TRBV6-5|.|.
ASRPRAGKQF
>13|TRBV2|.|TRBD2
ASFFAGVDSDTQY
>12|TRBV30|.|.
AWGTRTGNQPQH
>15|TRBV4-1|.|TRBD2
ASSQDPPLAEADTQY
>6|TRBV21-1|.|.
VFKTQY
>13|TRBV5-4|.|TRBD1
ASSSTGTDSYEQY
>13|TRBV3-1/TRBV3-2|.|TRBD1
ASSQRSTGGKQQY
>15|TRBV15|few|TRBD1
ATSGARGQAPNTEAF
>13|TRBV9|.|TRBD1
ASSARDRGYNEQF
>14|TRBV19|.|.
ASSILGRFNTGELF
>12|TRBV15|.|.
ATSRVSQSPGYT
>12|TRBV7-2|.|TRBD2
ASSLLAGYNEQF
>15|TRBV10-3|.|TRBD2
AISERAVPGGGETQY
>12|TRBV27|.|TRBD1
ASSYRGDHQPQH
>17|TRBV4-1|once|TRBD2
ASSQVLAGGRLSTDTQY
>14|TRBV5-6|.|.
ASSLDSPGGGYGYT
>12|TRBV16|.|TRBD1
ASSQRQGHYEQY
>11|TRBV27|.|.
ASRRTAGYGYT
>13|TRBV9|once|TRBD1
ASSASGQMNTEAF
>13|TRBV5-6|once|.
ASSLGSGPHYGYT
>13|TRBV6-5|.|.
ASIINRDYTGELF
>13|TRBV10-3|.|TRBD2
AISVAGGISNEQF
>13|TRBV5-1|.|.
ASSLDNTRNYGYT
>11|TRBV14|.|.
ASSPDRTDTQY
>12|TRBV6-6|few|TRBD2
ASTSGGATYEQY
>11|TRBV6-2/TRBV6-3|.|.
ASSYYSKDTQY
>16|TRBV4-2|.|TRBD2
ASSRRTSGGVSTDTQY
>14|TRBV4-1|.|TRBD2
ASSQGIAGSYYEQY
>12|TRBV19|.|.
ASSITTATGELF
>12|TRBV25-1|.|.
ASRFYTGNTEAF
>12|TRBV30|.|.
AWSGWQGNQPQH
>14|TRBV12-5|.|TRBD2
ASGSTTSGEIDTQY
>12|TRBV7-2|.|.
ASTQQAINQPQH
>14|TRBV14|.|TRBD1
ASSQALGTGVYGYT
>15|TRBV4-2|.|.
ASSQDSLGGRGNIQY
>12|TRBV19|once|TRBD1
ASSPGTGRTEAF
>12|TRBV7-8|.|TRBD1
ASTEDRSYNEQF